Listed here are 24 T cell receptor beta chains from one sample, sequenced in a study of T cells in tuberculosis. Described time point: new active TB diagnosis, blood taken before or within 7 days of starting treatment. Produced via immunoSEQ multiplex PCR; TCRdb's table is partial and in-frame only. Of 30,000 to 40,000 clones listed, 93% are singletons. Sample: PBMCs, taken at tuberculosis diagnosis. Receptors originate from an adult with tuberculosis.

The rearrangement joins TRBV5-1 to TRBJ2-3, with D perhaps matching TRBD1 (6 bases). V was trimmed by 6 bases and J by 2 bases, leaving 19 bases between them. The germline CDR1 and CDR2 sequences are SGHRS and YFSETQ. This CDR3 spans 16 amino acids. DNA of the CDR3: TGCGCCAGCAAGGCCGACAGGCCGCCCTTCACAGATACGCAGTATTTT. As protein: CASKADRPPFTDTQYF.

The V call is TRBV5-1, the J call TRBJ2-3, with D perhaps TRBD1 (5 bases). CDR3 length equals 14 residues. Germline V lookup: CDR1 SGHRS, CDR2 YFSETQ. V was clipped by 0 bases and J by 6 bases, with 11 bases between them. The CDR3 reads CASSLGGRSDTQYF. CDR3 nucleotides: TGCGCCAGCAGCTTGGGGGGCCGCTCCGATACGCAGTATTTT.

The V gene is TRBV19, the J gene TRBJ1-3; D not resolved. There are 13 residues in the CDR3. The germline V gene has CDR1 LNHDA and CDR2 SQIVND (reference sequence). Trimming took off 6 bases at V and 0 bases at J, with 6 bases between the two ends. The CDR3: CASRLTSGNTIYF. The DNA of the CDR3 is TGTGCCAGTAGACTCACCTCTGGAAACACCATATATTTT.

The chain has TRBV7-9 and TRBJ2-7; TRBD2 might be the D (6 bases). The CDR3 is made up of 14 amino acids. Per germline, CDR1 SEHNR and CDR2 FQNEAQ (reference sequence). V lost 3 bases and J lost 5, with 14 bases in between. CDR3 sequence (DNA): TGTGCCAGCAGCTTTACGGGAGCCCCCGACGAGCAGTACTTC. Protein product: CASSFTGAPDEQYF.

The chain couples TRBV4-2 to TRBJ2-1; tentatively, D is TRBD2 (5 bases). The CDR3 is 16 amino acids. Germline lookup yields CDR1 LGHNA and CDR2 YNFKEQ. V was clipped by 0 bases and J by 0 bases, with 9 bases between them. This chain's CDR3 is CASSQDLGSSYNEQFF. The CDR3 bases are TGTGCCAGCAGCCAAGATCTGGGGAGCTCCTACAATGAGCAGTTCTTC.

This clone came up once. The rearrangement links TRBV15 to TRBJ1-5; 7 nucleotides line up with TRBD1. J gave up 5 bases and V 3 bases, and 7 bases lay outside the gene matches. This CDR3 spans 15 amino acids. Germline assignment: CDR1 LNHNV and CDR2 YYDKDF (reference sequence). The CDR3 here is CATSRERGGDQPQHF. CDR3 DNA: TGTGCCACCAGCAGGGAGAGAGGGGGCGATCAGCCCCAGCATTTT.

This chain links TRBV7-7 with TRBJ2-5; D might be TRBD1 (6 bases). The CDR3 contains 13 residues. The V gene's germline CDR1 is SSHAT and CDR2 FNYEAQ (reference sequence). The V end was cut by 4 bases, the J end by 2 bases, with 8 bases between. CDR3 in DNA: TGTGCCAGCAGCTCTGGACAGCAAGAGACCCAGTACTTC. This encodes CASSSGQQETQYF.

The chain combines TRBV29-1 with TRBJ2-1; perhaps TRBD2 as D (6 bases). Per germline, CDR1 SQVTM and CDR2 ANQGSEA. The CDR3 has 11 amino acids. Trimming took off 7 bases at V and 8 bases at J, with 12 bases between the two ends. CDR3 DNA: TGCAGCGCCGGGGGTGGATATGAGCAGTTCTTC. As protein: CSAGGGYEQFF.

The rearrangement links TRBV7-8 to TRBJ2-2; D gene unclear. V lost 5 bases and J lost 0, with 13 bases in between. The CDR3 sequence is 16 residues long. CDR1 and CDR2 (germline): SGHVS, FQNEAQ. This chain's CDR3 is CASSPLGGANTGELFF. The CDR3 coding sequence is TGTGCCAGCAGCCCCCTAGGCGGCGCGAACACCGGGGAGCTGTTTTTT.

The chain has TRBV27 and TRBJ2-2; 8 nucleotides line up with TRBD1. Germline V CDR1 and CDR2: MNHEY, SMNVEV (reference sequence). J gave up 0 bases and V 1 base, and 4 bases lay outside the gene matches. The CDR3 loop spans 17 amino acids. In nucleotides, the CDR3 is TGTGCCAGCAGTTTATTGCCGACAGGGGCGAACACCGGGGAGCTGTTTTTT. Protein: CASSLLPTGANTGELFF.

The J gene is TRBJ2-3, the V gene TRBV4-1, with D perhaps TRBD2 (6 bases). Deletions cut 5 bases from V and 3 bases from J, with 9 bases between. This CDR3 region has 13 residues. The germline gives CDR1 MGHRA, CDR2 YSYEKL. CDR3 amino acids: CASSALATDTQYF. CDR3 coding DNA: TGCGCCAGCAGCGCCCTAGCGACAGATACGCAGTATTTT.

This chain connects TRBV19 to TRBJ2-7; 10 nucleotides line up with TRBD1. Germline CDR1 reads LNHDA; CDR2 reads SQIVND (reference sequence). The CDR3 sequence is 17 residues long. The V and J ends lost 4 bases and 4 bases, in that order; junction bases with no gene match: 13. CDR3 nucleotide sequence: TGTGCCAGTAGTAATCCGGGACAGGGGAACAGTTTGTACGAGCAGTACTTC. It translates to CASSNPGQGNSLYEQYF. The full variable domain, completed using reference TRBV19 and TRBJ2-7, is DGGITQSPKYLFRKEGQNVTLSCEQNLNHDAMYWYRQDPGQGLRLIYYSQIVNDFQKGDIAEGYSVSREKKESFPLTVTSAQKNPTAFYLCASSNPGQGNSLYEQYFGPGTRLTVT.

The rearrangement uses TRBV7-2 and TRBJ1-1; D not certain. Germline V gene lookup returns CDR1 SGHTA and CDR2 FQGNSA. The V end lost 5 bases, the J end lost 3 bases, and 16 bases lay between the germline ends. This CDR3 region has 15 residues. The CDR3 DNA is TGTGCCAGCAGCGTAGACCCTATAGGAGACACTGAAGCTTTCTTT. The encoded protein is CASSVDPIGDTEAFF.

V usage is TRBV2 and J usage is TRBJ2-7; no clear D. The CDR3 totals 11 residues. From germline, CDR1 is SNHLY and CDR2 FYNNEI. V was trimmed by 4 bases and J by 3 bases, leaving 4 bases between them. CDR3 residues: CASSVSYEQYF. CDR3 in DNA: TGTGCCAGCAGTGTCAGCTACGAGCAGTACTTC.

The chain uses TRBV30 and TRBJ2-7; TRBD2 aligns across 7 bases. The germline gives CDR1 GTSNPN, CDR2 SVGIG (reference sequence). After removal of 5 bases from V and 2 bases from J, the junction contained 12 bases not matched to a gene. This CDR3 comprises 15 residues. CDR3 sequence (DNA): TGTGCCTGGGGCCCTCCTAGCGGATCCCCCTACGAGCAGTACTTC. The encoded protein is CAWGPPSGSPYEQYF.

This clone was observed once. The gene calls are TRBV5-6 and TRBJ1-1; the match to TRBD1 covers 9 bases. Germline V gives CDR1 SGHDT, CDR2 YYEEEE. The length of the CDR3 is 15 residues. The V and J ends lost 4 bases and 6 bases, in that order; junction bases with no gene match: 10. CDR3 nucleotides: TGTGCCAGCAGCCCACGCTATACAGGGGGCCCTGAAGCTTTCTTT. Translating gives CASSPRYTGGPEAFF.

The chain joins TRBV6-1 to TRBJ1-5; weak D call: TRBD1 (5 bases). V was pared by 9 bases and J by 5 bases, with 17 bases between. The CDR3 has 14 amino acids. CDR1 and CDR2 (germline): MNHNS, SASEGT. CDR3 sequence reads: CASSVGGYDQPQHF. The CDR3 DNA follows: TGTGCCAGTTCTGTGGGGGGATATGATCAGCCCCAGCATTTT.

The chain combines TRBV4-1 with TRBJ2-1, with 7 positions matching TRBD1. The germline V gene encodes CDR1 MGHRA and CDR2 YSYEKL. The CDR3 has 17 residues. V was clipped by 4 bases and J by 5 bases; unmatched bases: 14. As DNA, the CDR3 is TGCGCCAGCAGCCCCGCCATGCTCCGGGACAGAGACAATGAGCAGTTCTTC. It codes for CASSPAMLRDRDNEQFF.

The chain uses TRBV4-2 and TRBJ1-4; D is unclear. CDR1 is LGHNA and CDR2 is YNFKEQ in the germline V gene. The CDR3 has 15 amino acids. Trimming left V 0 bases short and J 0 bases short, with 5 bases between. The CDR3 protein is CASSQEQATNEKLFF. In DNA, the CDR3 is TGTGCCAGCAGCCAAGAGCAGGCAACTAATGAAAAACTGTTTTTT.

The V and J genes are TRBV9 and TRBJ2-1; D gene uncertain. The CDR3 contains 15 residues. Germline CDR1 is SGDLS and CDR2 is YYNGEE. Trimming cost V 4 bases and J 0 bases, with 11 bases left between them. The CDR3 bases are TGTGCCAGCAGCCCGAGCGTTAGCTCCTACAATGAGCAGTTCTTC. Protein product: CASSPSVSSYNEQFF.

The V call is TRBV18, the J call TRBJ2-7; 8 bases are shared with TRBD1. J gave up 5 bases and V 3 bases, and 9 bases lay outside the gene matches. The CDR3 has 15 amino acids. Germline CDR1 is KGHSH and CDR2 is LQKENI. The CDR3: CASSPSGRGLNEQYF. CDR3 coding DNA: TGTGCCAGCTCACCGTCGGGCAGGGGGCTCAACGAGCAGTACTTC.

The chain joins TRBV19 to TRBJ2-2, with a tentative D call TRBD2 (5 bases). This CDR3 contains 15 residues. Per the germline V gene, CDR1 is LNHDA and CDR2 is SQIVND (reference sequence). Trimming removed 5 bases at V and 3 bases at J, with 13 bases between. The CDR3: CASSPLDSDTGELFF. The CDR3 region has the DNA TGTGCCAGTAGTCCCCTGGACTCTGACACCGGGGAGCTGTTTTTT.

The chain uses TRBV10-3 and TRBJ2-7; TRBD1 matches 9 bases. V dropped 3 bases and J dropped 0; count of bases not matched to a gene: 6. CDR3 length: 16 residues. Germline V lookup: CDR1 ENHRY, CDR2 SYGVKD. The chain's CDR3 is CAISEIRDRVSYEQYF. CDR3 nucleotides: TGTGCCATCAGTGAAATCCGGGACAGGGTCTCCTACGAGCAGTACTTC.

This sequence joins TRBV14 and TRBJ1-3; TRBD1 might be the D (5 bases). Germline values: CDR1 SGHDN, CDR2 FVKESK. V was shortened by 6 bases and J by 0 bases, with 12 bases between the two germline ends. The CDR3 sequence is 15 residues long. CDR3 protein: CASSGRGSSGNTIYF. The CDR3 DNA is TGTGCCAGCAGTGGGAGGGGTTCCTCTGGAAACACCATATATTTT. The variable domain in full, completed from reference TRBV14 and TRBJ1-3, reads EAGVTQFPSHSVIEKGQTVTLRCDPISGHDNLYWYRRVMGKEIKFLLHFVKESKQDESGMPNNRFLAERTGGTYSTLKVQPAELEDSGVYFCASSGRGSSGNTIYFGEGSWLTVV.